This TCR beta chain was sequenced during a study of OX40 agonist ivuxolimab in advanced cancers. Study-level points and caveats: Researchers did not establish what antigens the expanded peripheral T cells target.

Germline lookup yields CDR1 SNHLY and CDR2 FYNNEI. The CDR3 extends over 14 amino acids. The V end was cut by 11 bases, the J end by 2 bases, with 17 bases between. With regard to this clone: As yet, its antigen is unknown.

The data were produced by immunoSEQ multiplex PCR, yet TCRdb's version contains in-frame clones alone and is incomplete. In the table there are about 8,900 clones, 89% of which are singletons. The chain uses TRBV2 and TRBJ2-3; D is undetermined. The sample was CD4+ or CD8+ T cells sorted from blood, taken in a trial of the OX40 agonist ivuxolimab. The source of this sequence is an adult with an advanced solid tumor such as melanoma, head and neck, liver or kidney cancer. The CDR3 DNA sequence: TGTGCCTCCCGTTTATTGGCGTCCACAGATACGCAGTATTTT. It is translated as CASRLLASTDTQYF.